A single sample is the source of the 20 T cell receptor beta chains below, sequenced in a study of cytomegalovirus exposure and HLA in healthy donors. PCR primers comprised 60 Vbeta and 13 Jbeta primers. Assay: immunoSEQ multiplex PCR; the TCRdb copy retains only in-frame clones and omits some. The sample consists of 100,000 to 150,000 clones, 50% to 75% of them appearing once. Sequencing was carried out using PBMCs. The origin of the receptors is a woman aged 35 to 49 in good health and CMV-seronegative.

The J gene is TRBJ1-1, the V gene TRBV28; tentative D call: TRBD1 (5 bases). V lost 2 bases, J lost 0 bases, and 7 bases lay in between. The CDR3 sequence is 14 residues long. The germline CDR1 and CDR2 sequences are MDHEN and SYDVKM. CDR3 bases: TGTGCCAGCAGTTTACAGGGATTGAACACTGAAGCTTTCTTT. It is translated as CASSLQGLNTEAFF. Using reference TRBV28 and TRBJ1-1 for the parts outside the CDR3, the full variable domain is DVKVTQSSRYLVKRTGEKVFLECVQDMDHENMFWYRQDPGLGLRLIYFSYDVKMKEKGDIPEGYSVSREKKERFSLILESASTNQTSMYLCASSLQGLNTEAFFGQGTRLTVV.

This chain joins TRBV27 and TRBJ2-3, with D perhaps matching TRBD2 (5 bases). V lost 2 bases and J lost 9, with 18 bases in between. The CDR3 sequence is 15 residues long. Germline CDR1 MNHEY, CDR2 SMNVEV (reference sequence). The CDR3: CASSLEASPGNTQYF. The CDR3 coding sequence is TGTGCCAGCAGTTTAGAGGCTAGCCCAGGCAACACGCAGTATTTT.

The CDR3, as DNA: TGTGCCAGCAGCTTAGCGCTGGGGGCCAATCAGCCCCAGCATTTT. It yields the protein CASSLALGANQPQHF. The chain employs TRBV7-2 and TRBJ1-5; a weak D match, TRBD1 (6 bases). The V gene's germline CDR1 is SGHTA and CDR2 FQGNSA. The CDR3 is made up of 15 amino acids. V dropped 0 bases and J dropped 3 bases, with 9 bases sitting between them.

V usage is TRBV7-2 and J usage is TRBJ2-5; D might be TRBD1 (7 bases). The V and J ends lost 0 bases and 4 bases respectively, with 15 bases between them. The V gene's germline CDR1 is SGHTA and CDR2 FQGNSA. This CDR3 spans 16 amino acids. CDR3 sequence: CASSLALAGGRETQYF. CDR3 in DNA: TGTGCCAGCAGCTTAGCGCTAGCAGGGGGGAGAGAGACCCAGTACTTC.

This clone was counted a few times. The rearrangement joins TRBV10-3 to TRBJ1-1; perhaps TRBD1 as D (5 bases). Trimming stripped 6 bases from V and 0 bases from J, with 11 bases between. The CDR3 loop spans 14 amino acids. Germline V gives CDR1 ENHRY, CDR2 SYGVKD. CDR3 nucleotides: TGTGCCATCAGAGATGGGGCCATGAACACTGAAGCTTTCTTT. Translating gives CAIRDGAMNTEAFF.

This clone was counted between two and nine times. This rearrangement joins TRBV7-9 to TRBJ2-7; D is perhaps TRBD1 (5 bases). This CDR3 is built from 12 residues. From germline, CDR1 is SEHNR and CDR2 FQNEAQ (reference sequence). V was pared by 1 base and J by 6 bases, with 7 bases between. CDR3 in DNA: TGTGCCAGCAGCTTAGGGACATCCGAGCAGTACTTC. Protein product: CASSLGTSEQYF.

This chain uses TRBV6-5 with TRBJ1-5; 8 nucleotides match TRBD1. Germline values: CDR1 MNHEY, CDR2 SVGAGI. The CDR3 sequence is 14 residues long. J was trimmed by 6 bases and V by 4 bases; bases with no gene match: 5. This CDR3 reads CASSSTGVGQPQHF. CDR3 in DNA: TGTGCCAGCAGTTCGACAGGGGTTGGTCAGCCCCAGCATTTT.

This sequence joins TRBV6-1 and TRBJ1-4; TRBD1 aligns across 7 bases. Trimming took 6 bases from V and 4 from J; bases not matched to a gene: 5. The CDR3 spans 14 residues. Germline-derived CDR1 and CDR2 are MNHNS and SASEGT. The CDR3, as DNA: TGTGCCAGCAGCCCCCCAGGGGGTAATGAAAAACTGTTTTTT. This encodes CASSPPGGNEKLFF.

The genes are TRBV6-1 and TRBJ1-2; 8 bases are a match to TRBD1. V gave up 10 bases and J gave up 7 bases; unmatched junction bases: 11. Germline CDR1 is MNHNS and CDR2 is SASEGT. The length of the CDR3 is 13 residues. Here the CDR3 reads CATTTDRVSGYTF. The CDR3, as DNA: TGTGCCACGACGACGGACAGGGTGAGTGGCTACACCTTC.

V and J are TRBV5-5 and TRBJ1-4; a weak D match, TRBD1 (6 bases). V lost 6 bases and J lost 7, with 13 bases in between. Germline CDR1 reads SGHKS; CDR2 reads YYEKEE (reference sequence). CDR3 length equals 13 residues. The CDR3 reads CASKGGGGEKLFF. CDR3 DNA: TGTGCCAGCAAAGGGGGAGGGGGTGAAAAACTGTTTTTT.

V is TRBV9 and J is TRBJ1-2, with D perhaps matching TRBD1 (6 bases). Deletions cut 0 bases from V and 4 bases from J, with 13 bases between. This CDR3 has 15 residues. CDR1 and CDR2 from the germline V gene are SGDLS and YYNGEE. The CDR3 sequence is CASSVGPGGPYGYTF. In nucleotides, the CDR3 is TGTGCCAGCAGCGTAGGCCCCGGGGGGCCCTATGGCTACACCTTC.

This chain uses TRBV5-4 with TRBJ1-4, with D unresolved. Germline V gives CDR1 SGHNT, CDR2 YYREEE (reference sequence). The V end lost 0 bases, the J end lost 7 bases, and 13 bases lay between the germline ends. The CDR3 runs 15 residues. The CDR3 nucleotides read TGTGCCAGCAGCTTGGATCCCTCCGGGATTGAAAAACTGTTTTTT. As protein: CASSLDPSGIEKLFF.

The CDR3 DNA follows: TGTGCCAGCAGCGTAGATGCAGGGTCGGAGACCCAGTACTTC. Its translation is CASSVDAGSETQYF. The chain employs TRBV9 and TRBJ2-5, with D possibly matching TRBD1 (5 bases). The V end lost 0 bases, the J end lost 5 bases, and 11 bases lay between the germline ends. This CDR3 has 14 residues. Germline V CDR1 and CDR2: SGDLS, YYNGEE.

The chain uses TRBV28 and TRBJ1-4; 9 bases align to TRBD1. The junction had 10 bases not matched to a gene; V was cut back by 5 bases and J by 9 bases. This CDR3 contains 15 residues. Germline V lookup: CDR1 MDHEN, CDR2 SYDVKM. CDR3 nucleotide sequence: TGTGCCAGCAGTCAGGGGACAGGGCTGACGAAAAAACTGTTTTTT. Protein product: CASSQGTGLTKKLFF.

The chain employs TRBV28 and TRBJ2-3; D is unclear. V was clipped by 5 bases and J by 4 bases, with 7 bases between them. The germline CDR1 and CDR2 sequences are MDHEN and SYDVKM. The CDR3 has 12 residues. The CDR3 is CASSLLADTQYF. CDR3 DNA sequence: TGTGCCAGCAGTCTACTTGCAGATACGCAGTATTTT.

This clone was observed a handful of times. The chain recombines TRBV4-3 with TRBJ2-7; 9 bases line up with TRBD2. Germline CDR1 and CDR2: LGHNA and YSLEER. CDR3 length: 16 amino acids. J lost 2 bases, V lost 1 base, and 6 bases had no gene match. The CDR3 sequence is CASSQGGGGGTYEQYF. The CDR3 DNA sequence: TGCGCCAGCAGCCAAGGGGGCGGGGGGGGTACCTACGAGCAGTACTTC.

The CDR3, as DNA: TGTGCCAGCAGCGTGGGACCCGGGACAGGGAACACTGAAGCTTTCTTT. Residues: CASSVGPGTGNTEAFF. The chain joins TRBV9 to TRBJ1-1; 8 nucleotides agree with TRBD1. CDR1 is SGDLS and CDR2 is YYNGEE in the germline V gene. V was pared by 2 bases and J by 1 base, with 7 bases of the junction left unmatched. This CDR3 region has 16 residues.

The chain recombines TRBV4-3 with TRBJ2-5, with 9 bases aligning to TRBD2. The length of the CDR3 is 15 residues. CDR1 LGHNA and CDR2 YSLEER come from the germline V gene. V shed 3 bases and J 4 bases; nucleotides not matched to a gene: 6. CDR3 DNA: TGCGCCAGCAGCCAGGTCCTAGCGGGGTTAGAGACCCAGTACTTC. This gives the protein CASSQVLAGLETQYF.

A note on this clone: Other DNA sequences in this specimen translate into the identical CDR3. J is TRBJ1-3 and V is TRBV4-1; D uncertain. In germline, CDR1 is MGHRA, CDR2 YSYEKL. The CDR3 sequence is 16 residues long. The V gene lost 7 bases and the J gene lost 3 bases, with 19 bases spanning the gap. The CDR3 DNA is TGCGCCAGCACCAAAGAGGGCAGAGGGCTTGGAAACACCATATATTTT. Its protein product is CASTKEGRGLGNTIYF.

The V gene is TRBV7-3, the J gene TRBJ1-1; D unresolved. Trimming stripped 5 bases from V and 5 bases from J, with 21 bases between. The germline V gene has CDR1 SGHTA and CDR2 FQGTGA. This CDR3 comprises 16 residues. The CDR3 coding sequence is TGTGCCAGCAGCCCCCGTGCTGTAGGGTCGGGGACTGAAGCTTTCTTT. It translates to CASSPRAVGSGTEAFF.